This TCR beta chain was found in a study of glioma-infiltrating T cells after dendritic cell vaccination. Findings of the study overall: No direct clonality-survival link was found; a diverse polyclonal response may matter.

Input was around 2 ug genomic DNA, or all available if less. Method: immunoSEQ multiplex PCR; TCRdb's copy keeps in-frame clones and lacks some. The repertoire has around 96,000 clones, 79% of them found once; the top ten carry roughly 5.6%. Points on this clone: What it binds is unknown.

Isocitrate dehydrogenase mutation was absent in all glioblastoma patients. The trim removed 4 bases at V and 3 bases at J, leaving 7 bases unmatched. This CDR3 region has 15 residues. CDR1 is MDHEN and CDR2 is SYDVKM in the germline V gene. This material consisted of blood, taken before dendritic cell vaccination. The TCR was taken from a human donor with glioblastoma. The V call is TRBV28, the J call TRBJ2-7, with TRBD1 matching 9 bases. CDR3 in DNA: TGTGCCAGCAGTTCTGCTGGGGGACAGGGCTACGAGCAGTACTTC. It encodes CASSSAGGQGYEQYF.